This entry describes one T cell receptor (beta chain). Only in-frame clones appear in the TCRdb table, and some are missing; sequencing was by immunoSEQ multiplex PCR. The sample yields approximately 41,000 clones, approximately 83% seen once. The CDR3 totals 13 residues. Germline trimming cut 3 bases from V and 6 bases from J; bases unmatched to any gene: 6. Germline loops: CDR1 SGHKS, CDR2 YYEKEE (reference sequence). The data were taken from a study of blood T cell repertoires in COVID-19. Study in general: Samples of COVID-19 (acute and convalescent) were obtained from the United States, Italy and Spain. The cDNA or gDNA used as material had been derived from T cells, B-cell-depleted T cells, or PBMCs.

The sequencing input was peripheral blood. The chain has TRBV5-5 and TRBJ2-7, with 7 bases matching TRBD1. This TCR was sampled from a woman aged 80 or over with acute or convalescent COVID-19. The CDR3 sequence: CASSWATGPEQYF. CDR3 bases: TGTGCCAGCAGCTGGGCGACAGGGCCCGAGCAGTACTTC.